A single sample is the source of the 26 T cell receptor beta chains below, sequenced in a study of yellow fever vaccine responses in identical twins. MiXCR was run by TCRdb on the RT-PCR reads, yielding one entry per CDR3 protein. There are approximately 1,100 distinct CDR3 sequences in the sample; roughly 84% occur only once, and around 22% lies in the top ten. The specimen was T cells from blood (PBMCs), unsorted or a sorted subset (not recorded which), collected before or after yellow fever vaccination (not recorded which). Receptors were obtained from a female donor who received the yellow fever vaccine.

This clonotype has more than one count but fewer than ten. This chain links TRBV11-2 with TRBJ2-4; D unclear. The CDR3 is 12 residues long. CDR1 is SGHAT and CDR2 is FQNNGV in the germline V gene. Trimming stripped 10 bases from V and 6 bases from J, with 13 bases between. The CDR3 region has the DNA TGTGCCACTCGAGGTGGTGGAAACATTCAGTACTTC. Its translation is CATRGGGNIQYF.

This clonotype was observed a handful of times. The CDR3 DNA reads TGCGCCAGCAGCCAAGATGCCGGGAGTTCTGGAAACACCATATATTTT. This sequence encodes CASSQDAGSSGNTIYF. The chain recombines TRBV4-3 with TRBJ1-3, with unresolved D. The CDR3 length is 16 residues. The germline CDR1 and CDR2 sequences are LGHNA and YSLEER. Trimming left V 0 bases short and J 1 base short, with 10 bases between.

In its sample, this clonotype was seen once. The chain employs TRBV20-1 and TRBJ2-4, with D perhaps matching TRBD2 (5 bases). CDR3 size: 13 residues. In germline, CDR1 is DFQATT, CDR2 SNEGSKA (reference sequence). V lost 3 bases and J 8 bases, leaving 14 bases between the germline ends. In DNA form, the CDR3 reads TGCAGTGCTAGCCCGGGCGCGGGCGACATTCAGTACTTC. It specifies CSASPGAGDIQYF.

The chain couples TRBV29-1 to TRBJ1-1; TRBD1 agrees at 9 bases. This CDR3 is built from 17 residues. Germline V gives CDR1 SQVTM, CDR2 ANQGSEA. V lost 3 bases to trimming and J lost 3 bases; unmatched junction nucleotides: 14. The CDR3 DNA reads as TGCAGCGTTGAGACAAACCGGGACAGGGTAGGATACACTGAAGCTTTCTTT. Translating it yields CSVETNRDRVGYTEAFF.

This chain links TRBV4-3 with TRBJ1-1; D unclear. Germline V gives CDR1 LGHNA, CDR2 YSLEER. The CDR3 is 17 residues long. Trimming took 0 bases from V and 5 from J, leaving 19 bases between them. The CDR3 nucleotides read TGCGCCAGCAGCCAAGATCTGGAGGAACTTCCGGGGACTGAAGCTTTCTTT. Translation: CASSQDLEELPGTEAFF.

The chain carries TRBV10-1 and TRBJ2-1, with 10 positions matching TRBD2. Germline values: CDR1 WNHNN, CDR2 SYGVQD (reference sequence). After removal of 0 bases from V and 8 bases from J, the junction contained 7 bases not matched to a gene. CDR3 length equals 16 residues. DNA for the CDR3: TGCGCCAGCAGTGAGTCCCGAGCGGGGGGGCCCGATGAGCAGTTCTTC. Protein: CASSESRAGGPDEQFF.

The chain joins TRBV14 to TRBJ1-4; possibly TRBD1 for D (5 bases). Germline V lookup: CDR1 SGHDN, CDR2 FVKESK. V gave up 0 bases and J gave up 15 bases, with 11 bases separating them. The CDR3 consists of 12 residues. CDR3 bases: TGTGCCAGCAGCCAAGAGGTTGGGGCCTTGTTTTTT. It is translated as CASSQEVGALFF.

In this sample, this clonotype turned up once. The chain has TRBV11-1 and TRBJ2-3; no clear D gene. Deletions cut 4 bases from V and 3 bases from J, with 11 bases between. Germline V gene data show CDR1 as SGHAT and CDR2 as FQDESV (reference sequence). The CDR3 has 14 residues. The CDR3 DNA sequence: TGTGCCAGCAGCTCTCAGGCGGCGACAGATACGCAGTATTTT. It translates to CASSSQAATDTQYF.

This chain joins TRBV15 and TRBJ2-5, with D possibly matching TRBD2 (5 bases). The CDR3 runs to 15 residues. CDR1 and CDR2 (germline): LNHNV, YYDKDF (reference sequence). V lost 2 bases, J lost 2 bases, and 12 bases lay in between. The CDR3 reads CATSRPGLAQETQYF. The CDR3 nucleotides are TGTGCCACCAGCAGACCTGGGTTAGCGCAAGAGACCCAGTACTTC.

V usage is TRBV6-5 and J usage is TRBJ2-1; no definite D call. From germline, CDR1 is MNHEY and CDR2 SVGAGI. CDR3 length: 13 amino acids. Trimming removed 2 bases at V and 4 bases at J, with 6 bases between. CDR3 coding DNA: TGTGCCAGCAGTTACATCCGGTACAATGAGCAGTTCTTC. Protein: CASSYIRYNEQFF.

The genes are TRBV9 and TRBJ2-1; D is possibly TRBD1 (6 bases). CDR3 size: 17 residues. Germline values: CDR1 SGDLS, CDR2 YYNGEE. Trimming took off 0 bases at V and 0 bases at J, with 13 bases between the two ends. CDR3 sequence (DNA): TGTGCCAGCAGCGTAGACCCCGGACAGCCCTCCTACAATGAGCAGTTCTTC. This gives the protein CASSVDPGQPSYNEQFF.

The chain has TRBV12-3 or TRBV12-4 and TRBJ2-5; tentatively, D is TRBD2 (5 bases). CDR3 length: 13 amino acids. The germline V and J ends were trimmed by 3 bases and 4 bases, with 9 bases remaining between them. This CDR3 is CASSFPSRETQYF. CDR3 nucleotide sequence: TGTGCCAGCAGTTTCCCTAGCAGAGAGACCCAGTACTTC.

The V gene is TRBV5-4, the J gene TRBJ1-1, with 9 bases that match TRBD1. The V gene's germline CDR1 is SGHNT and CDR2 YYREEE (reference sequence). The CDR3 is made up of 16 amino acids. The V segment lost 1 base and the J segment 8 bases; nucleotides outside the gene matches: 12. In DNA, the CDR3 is TGTGCCAGCAGCTTGAGACAGGGGGTGGGCCAGCCAGAAGCTTTCTTT. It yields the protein CASSLRQGVGQPEAFF.

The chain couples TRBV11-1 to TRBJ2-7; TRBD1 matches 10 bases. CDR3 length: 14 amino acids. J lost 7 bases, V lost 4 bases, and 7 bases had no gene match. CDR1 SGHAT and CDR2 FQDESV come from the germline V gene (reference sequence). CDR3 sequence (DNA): TGTGCCAGCAGCTCCAGACAGGGGGCGGGAGAGCAGTACGTC. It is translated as CASSSRQGAGEQYV.

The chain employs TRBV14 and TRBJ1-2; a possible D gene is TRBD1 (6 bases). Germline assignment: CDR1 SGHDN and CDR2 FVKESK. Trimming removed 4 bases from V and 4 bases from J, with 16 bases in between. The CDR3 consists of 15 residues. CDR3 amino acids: CASSRSGGSSYGYTF. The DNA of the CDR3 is TGTGCCAGCAGCCGCTCGGGGGGCAGTAGCTATGGCTACACCTTC.

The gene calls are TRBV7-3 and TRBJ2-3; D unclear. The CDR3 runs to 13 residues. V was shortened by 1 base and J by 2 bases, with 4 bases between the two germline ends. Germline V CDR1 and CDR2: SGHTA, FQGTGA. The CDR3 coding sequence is TGTGCCAGCAGCTTAAAGGCCACAGATACGCAGTATTTT. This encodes CASSLKATDTQYF. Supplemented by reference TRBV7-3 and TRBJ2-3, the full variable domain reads GAGVSQTPSNKVTEKGKYVELRCDPISGHTALYWYRQSLGQGPEFLIYFQGTGAADDSGLPNDRFFAVRPEGSVSTLKIQRTERGDSAVYLCASSLKATDTQYFGPGTRLTVL.

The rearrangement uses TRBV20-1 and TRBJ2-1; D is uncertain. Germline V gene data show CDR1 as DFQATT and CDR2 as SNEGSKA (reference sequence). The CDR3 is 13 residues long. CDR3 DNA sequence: TGCAGAGCCTCCGTCGCAGCCTACAATGAGCAGTTCTTC. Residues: CRASVAAYNEQFF.

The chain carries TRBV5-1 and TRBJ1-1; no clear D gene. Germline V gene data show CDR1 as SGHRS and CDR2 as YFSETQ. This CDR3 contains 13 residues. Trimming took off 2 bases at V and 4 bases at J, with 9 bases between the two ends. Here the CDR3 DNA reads TGCGCCAGCAGCTTCGAGGGAGCCACTGAAGCTTTCTTT. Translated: CASSFEGATEAFF. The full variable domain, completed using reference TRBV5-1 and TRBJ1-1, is KAGVTQTPRYLIKTRGQQVTLSCSPISGHRSVSWYQQTPGQGLQFLFEYFSETQRNKGNFPGRFSGRQFSNSRSEMNVSTLELGDSALYLCASSFEGATEAFFGQGTRLTVV.

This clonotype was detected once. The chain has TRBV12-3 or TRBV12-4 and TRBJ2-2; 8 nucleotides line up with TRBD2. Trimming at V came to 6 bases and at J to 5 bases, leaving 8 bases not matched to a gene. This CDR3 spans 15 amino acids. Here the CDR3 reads CASSTRGGWTGELFF. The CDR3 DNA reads TGTGCCAGCAGCACTCGGGGGGGTTGGACCGGGGAGCTGTTTTTT.

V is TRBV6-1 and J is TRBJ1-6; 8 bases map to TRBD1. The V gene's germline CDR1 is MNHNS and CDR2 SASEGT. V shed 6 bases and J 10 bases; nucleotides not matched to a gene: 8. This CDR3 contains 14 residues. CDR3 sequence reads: CASRGPGGMSPLHF. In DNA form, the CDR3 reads TGTGCCAGCAGGGGGCCAGGGGGCATGTCACCCCTCCACTTT.

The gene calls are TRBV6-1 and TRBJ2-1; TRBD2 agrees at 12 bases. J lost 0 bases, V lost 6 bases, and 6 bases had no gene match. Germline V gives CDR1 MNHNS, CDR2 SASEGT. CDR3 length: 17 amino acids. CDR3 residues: CASSPLGLAGSYNEQFF. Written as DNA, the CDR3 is TGTGCCAGCAGCCCATTGGGACTAGCGGGCTCCTACAATGAGCAGTTCTTC.

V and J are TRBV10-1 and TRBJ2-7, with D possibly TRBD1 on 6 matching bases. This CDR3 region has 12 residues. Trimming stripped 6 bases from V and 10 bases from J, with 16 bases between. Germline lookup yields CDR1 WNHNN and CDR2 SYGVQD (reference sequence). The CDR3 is CASRRGLTEQYF. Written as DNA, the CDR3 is TGCGCCAGCAGGAGGGGGTTGACAGAACAGTACTTC.

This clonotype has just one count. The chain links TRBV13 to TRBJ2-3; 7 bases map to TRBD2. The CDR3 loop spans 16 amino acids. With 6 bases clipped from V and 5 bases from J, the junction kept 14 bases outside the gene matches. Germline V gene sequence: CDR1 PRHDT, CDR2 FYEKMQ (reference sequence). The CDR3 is CASRGTGGGPLDTQYF. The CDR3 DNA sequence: TGTGCCAGCAGGGGGACGGGGGGAGGGCCTCTAGATACGCAGTATTTT.

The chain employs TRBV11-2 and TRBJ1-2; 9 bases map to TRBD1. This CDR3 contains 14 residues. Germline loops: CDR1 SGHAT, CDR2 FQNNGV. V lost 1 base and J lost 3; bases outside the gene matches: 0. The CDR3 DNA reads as TGTGCCAGCAGCTTAGGGACAGGGGACTATGGCTACACCTTC. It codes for CASSLGTGDYGYTF.

Here the CDR3 reads CASSGREMQPQHF. In DNA, the CDR3 is TGTGCCAGCAGTGGACGGGAGATGCAGCCCCAGCATTTT. The J gene is TRBJ1-5, the V gene TRBV2; the D is unclear. There are 13 residues in the CDR3. V was pared by 4 bases and J by 7 bases, with 11 bases between. Germline CDR1 and CDR2: SNHLY and FYNNEI.

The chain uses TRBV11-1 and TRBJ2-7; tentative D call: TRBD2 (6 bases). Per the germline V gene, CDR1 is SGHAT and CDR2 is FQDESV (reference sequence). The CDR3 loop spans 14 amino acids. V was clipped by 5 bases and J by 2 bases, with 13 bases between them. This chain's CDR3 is CASSLDGGAYEQYV. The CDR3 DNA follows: TGTGCCAGCAGCCTAGACGGGGGAGCCTACGAGCAGTACGTC.